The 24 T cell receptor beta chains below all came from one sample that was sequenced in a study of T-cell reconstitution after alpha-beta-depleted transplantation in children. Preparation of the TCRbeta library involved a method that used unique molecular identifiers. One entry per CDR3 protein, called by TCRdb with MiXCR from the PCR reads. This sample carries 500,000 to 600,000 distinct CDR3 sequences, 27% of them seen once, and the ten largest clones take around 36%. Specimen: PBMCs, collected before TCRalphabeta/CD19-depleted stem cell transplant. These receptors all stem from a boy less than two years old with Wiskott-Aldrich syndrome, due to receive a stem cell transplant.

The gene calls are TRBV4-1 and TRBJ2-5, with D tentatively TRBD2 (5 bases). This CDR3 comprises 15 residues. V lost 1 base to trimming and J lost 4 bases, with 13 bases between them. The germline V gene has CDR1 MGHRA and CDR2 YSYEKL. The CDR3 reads CASSQAGNTPETQYF. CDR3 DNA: TGCGCCAGCAGCCAAGCGGGGAACACCCCAGAGACCCAGTACTTC.

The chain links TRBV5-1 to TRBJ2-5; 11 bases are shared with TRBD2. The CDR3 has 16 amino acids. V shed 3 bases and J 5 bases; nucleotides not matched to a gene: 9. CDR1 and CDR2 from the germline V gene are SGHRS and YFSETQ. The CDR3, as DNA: TGCGCCAGCAGCTATGATAGCGGGAGGGCCTATGAGACCCAGTACTTC. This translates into CASSYDSGRAYETQYF.

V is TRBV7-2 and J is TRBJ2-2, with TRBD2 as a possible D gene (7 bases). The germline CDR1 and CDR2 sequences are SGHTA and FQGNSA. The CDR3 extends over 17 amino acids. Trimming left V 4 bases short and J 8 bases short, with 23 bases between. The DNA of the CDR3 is TGTGCCAGCAGCTCCAGACAGGCTAGCGGAAAAAGGGGGGAGCTGTTTTTT. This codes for CASSSRQASGKRGELFF.

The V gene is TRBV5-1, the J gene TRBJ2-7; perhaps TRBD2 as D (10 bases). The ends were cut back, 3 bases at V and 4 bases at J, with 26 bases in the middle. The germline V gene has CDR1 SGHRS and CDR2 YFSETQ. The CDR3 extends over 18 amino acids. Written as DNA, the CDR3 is TGCGCCAGCAGCTCCGGGACAGGGATCGAAGCGGGAGGGTACGAGCAGTACTTC. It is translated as CASSSGTGIEAGGYEQYF.

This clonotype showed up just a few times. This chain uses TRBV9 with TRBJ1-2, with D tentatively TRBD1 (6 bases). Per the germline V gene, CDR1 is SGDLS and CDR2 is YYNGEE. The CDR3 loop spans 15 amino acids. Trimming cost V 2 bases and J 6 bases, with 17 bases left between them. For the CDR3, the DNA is TGTGCCAGCAGCGTCACTAAACAGGGCTCGGATGGCTACACCTTC. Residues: CASSVTKQGSDGYTF.

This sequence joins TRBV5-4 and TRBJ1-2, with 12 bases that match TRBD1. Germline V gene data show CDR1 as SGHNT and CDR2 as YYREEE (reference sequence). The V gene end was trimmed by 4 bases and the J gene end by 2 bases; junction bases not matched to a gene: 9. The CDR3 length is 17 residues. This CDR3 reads CASSLQKGTGGNYGYTF. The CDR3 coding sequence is TGTGCCAGCAGCCTTCAAAAAGGGACAGGGGGCAACTATGGCTACACCTTC. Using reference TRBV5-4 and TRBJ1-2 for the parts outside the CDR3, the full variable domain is ETGVTQSPTHLIKTRGQQVTLRCSSQSGHNTVSWYQQALGQGPQFIFQYYREEENGRGNFPPRFSGLQFPNYSSELNVNALELDDSALYLCASSLQKGTGGNYGYTFGSGTRLTVV.

The CDR3, as DNA: TGCAGTGCTAGAGAGCGGGAGACCCAGTACTTC. This translates into CSARERETQYF. The chain joins TRBV20-1 to TRBJ2-5, with D unresolved. This CDR3 is 11 amino acids long. Germline lookup yields CDR1 DFQATT and CDR2 SNEGSKA (reference sequence). V was trimmed by 0 bases and J by 5 bases, leaving 4 bases between them.

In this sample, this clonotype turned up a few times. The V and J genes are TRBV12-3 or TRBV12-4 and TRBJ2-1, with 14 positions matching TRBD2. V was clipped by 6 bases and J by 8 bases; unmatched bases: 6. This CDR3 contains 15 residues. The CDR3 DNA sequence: TGTGCCAGCAGACCCGGGACTAGCGGGAGTTATGAGCAGTTCTTC. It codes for CASRPGTSGSYEQFF.

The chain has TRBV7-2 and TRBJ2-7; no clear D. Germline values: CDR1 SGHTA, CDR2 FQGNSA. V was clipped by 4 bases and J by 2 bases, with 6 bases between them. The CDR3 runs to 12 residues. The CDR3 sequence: CASSSNPYEQYF. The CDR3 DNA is TGTGCCAGCAGCTCTAATCCCTACGAGCAGTACTTC.

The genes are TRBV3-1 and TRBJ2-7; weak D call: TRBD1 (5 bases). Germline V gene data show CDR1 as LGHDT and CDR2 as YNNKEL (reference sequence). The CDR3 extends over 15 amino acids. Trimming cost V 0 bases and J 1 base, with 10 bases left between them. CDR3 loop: CASSQDGARSYEQYF. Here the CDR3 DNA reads TGTGCCAGCAGCCAAGATGGGGCACGGTCCTACGAGCAGTACTTC.

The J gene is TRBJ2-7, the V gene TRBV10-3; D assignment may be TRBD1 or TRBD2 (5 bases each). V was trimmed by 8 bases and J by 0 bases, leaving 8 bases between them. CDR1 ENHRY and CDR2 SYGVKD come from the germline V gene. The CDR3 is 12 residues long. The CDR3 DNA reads TGTGCCATCCGGGACGTCTCCTACGAGCAGTACTTC. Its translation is CAIRDVSYEQYF.

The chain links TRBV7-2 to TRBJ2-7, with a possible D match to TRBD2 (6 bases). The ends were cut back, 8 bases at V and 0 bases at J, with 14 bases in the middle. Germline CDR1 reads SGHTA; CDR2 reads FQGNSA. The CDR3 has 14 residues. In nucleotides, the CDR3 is TGTGCCAGCCTAATTACCGGGGGCTCCTACGAGCAGTACTTC. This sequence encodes CASLITGGSYEQYF.

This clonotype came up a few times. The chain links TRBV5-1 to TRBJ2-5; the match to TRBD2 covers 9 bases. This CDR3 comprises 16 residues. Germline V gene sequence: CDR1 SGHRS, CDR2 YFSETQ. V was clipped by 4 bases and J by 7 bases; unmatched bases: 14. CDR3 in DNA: TGCGCCAGCAGCGTCACACTAGCGGGCGCTCTCGGGACCCAGTACTTC. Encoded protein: CASSVTLAGALGTQYF.

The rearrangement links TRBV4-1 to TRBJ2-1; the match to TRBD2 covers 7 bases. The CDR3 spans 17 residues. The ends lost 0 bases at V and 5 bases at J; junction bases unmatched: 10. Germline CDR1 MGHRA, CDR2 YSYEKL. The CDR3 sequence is CASSQDSGGLADNEQFF. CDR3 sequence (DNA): TGCGCCAGCAGCCAAGACAGTGGCGGGCTAGCGGACAATGAGCAGTTCTTC.

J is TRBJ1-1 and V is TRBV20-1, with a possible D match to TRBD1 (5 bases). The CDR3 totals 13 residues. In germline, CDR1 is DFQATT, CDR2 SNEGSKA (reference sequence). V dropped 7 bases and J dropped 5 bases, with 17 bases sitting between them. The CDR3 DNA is TGCAGTGGGGGGAGGGAGGTAGGGACTGAAGCTTTCTTT. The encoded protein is CSGGREVGTEAFF.

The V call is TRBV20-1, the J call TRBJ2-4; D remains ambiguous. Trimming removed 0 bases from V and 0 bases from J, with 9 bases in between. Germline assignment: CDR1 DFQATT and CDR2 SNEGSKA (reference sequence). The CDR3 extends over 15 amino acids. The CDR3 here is CSARDSRIAKNIQYF. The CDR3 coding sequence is TGCAGTGCTAGAGATTCGAGAATAGCCAAAAACATTCAGTACTTC.

The CDR3 loop reads CASSTGLAGGSETQYF. CDR3 sequence (DNA): TGTGCCAGCAGTACCGGACTAGCGGGAGGGTCAGAGACCCAGTACTTC. The genes are TRBV27 and TRBJ2-5, with 15 bases identical to TRBD2. The germline V gene encodes CDR1 MNHEY and CDR2 SMNVEV (reference sequence). The V and J ends lost 5 bases and 4 bases, in that order; junction bases with no gene match: 5. This CDR3 contains 16 residues.

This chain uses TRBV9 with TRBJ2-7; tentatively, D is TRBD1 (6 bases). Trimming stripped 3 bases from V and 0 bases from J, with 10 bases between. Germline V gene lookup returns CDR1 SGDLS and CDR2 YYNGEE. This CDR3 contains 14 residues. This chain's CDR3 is CASSASGHSYEQYF. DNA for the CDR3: TGTGCCAGCAGCGCCTCGGGACACTCCTACGAGCAGTACTTC.

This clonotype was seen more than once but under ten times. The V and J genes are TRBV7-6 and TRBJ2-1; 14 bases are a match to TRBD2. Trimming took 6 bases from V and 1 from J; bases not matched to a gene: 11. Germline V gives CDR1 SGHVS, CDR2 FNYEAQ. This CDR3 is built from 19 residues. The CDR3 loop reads CASSSPGLAGEGSYNEQFF. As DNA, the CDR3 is TGTGCCAGCAGTTCCCCGGGACTAGCGGGAGAGGGGTCCTACAATGAGCAGTTCTTC.

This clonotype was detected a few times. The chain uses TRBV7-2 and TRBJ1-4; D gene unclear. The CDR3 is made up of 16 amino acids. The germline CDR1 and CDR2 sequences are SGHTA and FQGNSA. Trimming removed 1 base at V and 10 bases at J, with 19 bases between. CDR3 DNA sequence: TGTGCCAGCAGCTTAGATAGGTCCAGGCTTGCAGGAAAACTGTTTTTT. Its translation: CASSLDRSRLAGKLFF.

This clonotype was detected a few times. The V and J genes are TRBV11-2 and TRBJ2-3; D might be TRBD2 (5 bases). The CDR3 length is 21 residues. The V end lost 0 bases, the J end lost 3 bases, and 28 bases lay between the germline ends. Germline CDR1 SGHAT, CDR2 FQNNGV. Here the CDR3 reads CASSLDRQNKLGLIRTDTQYF. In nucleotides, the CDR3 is TGTGCCAGCAGCTTAGATCGTCAAAACAAACTAGGGCTGATAAGAACAGATACGCAGTATTTT.

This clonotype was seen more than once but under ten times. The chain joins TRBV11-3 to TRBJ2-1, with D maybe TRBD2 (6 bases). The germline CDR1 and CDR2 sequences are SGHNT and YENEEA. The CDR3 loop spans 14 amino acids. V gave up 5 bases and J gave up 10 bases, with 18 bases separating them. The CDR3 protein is CASSPRGSRVEQFF. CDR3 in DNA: TGTGCCAGCAGCCCGCGGGGTAGCCGAGTCGAGCAGTTCTTC.

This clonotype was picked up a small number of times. CDR3 protein: CASSLSGLAYEQYF. Here the CDR3 DNA reads TGTGCCAGCAGTTTATCGGGACTAGCTTACGAGCAGTACTTC. The gene calls are TRBV28 and TRBJ2-7, with 9 bases that match TRBD2. Germline CDR1 is MDHEN and CDR2 is SYDVKM. With 1 base clipped from V and 4 bases from J, the junction kept 2 bases outside the gene matches. The CDR3 spans 14 residues.

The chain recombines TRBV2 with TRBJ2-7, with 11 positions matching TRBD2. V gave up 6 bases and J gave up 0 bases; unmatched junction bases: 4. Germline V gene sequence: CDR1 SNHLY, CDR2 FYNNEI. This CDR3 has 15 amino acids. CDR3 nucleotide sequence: TGTGCCAGCAGCGGACTAGCGGGCAGCTCCTACGAGCAGTACTTC. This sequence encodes CASSGLAGSSYEQYF.